This T cell receptor (beta chain) was captured by sequencing in a study of blood T cell repertoires in COVID-19. As for the study in general: From the United States, Italy and Spain came samples of acute and convalescent COVID-19. In each case, the material was cDNA or gDNA derived from T cells, B-cell-depleted T cells, or PBMCs.

The CDR3 contains 15 residues. Looked up from germline, CDR1 is LGHDT and CDR2 is YNNKEL (reference sequence). The ends were cut back, 2 bases at V and 3 bases at J, with 12 bases in the middle. The Seattle site enrolled patients during active infection and followed them longitudinally. Source study methods: By means of reference gene primer amplification, nucleated cell counts were estimated. Generated by immunoSEQ multiplex PCR, the TCRdb table keeps only in-frame clones and is missing some. The V and J calls and clone size were taken over from that table, and D and trimming were inferred from the DNA. This sample has around 310,000 clones, with around 87% found just once.

Source material: peripheral blood. The TCR sequence derives from a woman between 35 and 50 years old with COVID-19, enrolled during active disease. The rearrangement joins TRBV3-1 (or the pseudogene TRBV3-2) to TRBJ2-3, with D unclear. CDR3 in DNA: TGTGCCAGCAGCCAAAGAGGAACGGAGACAGATACGCAGTATTTT. Protein sequence: CASSQRGTETDTQYF.